The 12 T cell receptor beta chains reported below all come from one sample, sequenced in a study of T cells expressing NK-cell markers. Following a re-call of the 5' RACE reads, TCRdb has one entry per CDR3 protein and lacks DNA. The sample's table shows 300,000 to 450,000 distinct CDR3 sequences. The material sequenced was blood T cells: a sorted CD56 or NKG2C T cell subset, CD4+ or CD8+ T cells, or bulk PBMC T cells (not recorded which). Every receptor here comes from a man between 18 and 69 years old in good health.

The rearrangement uses TRBV29-1 and TRBJ2-5; no DNA is available, so the TRBD2 call from TCRdb remains unchecked. Germline-derived CDR1 and CDR2 are SQVTM and ANQGSEA. This CDR3 is built from 15 residues. CDR3 sequence: CSVGPPSGVGKTQYF. The entire variable domain, with the rest obtained from reference TRBV29-1 and TRBJ2-5, is as follows: SAVISQKPSRDICQRGTSLTIQCQVDSQVTMMFWYRQQPGQSLTLIATANQGSEATYESGFVIDKFPISRPNLTFSTLTVSNMSPEDSSIYLCSVGPPSGVGKTQYFGPGTRLLVL.

The J gene is TRBJ2-1, the V gene TRBV11-3; the D call of TRBD2 rests on TCRdb alone, since no DNA is present to check it. Germline CDR1 is SGHNT and CDR2 is YENEEA. The CDR3 has 14 residues. The CDR3 loop reads CASSPLAGLGVQFF.

V gene TRBV10-3 combines with J gene TRBJ2-7. The CDR3 consists of 13 residues. Germline lookup yields CDR1 ENHRY and CDR2 SYGVKD. The CDR3 here is CAISGNSAYEQYF.

The chain combines TRBV3-1 with TRBJ1-1. CDR1 and CDR2 from the germline V gene are LGHDT and YNNKEL (reference sequence). The CDR3 is 13 residues long. The CDR3 here is CASSPLISGEAFF.

This chain's CDR3 is CASRTGGGAPGELFF. The rearrangement joins TRBV7-2 to TRBJ2-2; TCRdb picks TRBD1, but there is no DNA to check that call. The CDR3 spans 15 residues. CDR1 and CDR2 from the germline V gene are SGHTA and FQGNSA.

This sequence joins TRBV4-1 and TRBJ1-4; with no DNA, the TCRdb D assignment of TRBD1 cannot be verified. This CDR3 region has 15 residues. CDR1 and CDR2 from the germline V gene are MGHRA and YSYEKL. This CDR3 is CASSQDPQGNEKLFF.

This chain connects TRBV6-5 to TRBJ1-6. This CDR3 has 18 amino acids. Germline-derived CDR1 and CDR2 are MNHEY and SVGAGI. The CDR3 sequence: CASSYSTAGFSYNSPLHF.

V usage is TRBV5-5 and J usage is TRBJ1-2; with no DNA, the TCRdb D assignment of TRBD1 cannot be verified. There are 16 residues in the CDR3. Germline CDR1 reads SGHKS; CDR2 reads YYEKEE (reference sequence). CDR3 residues: CASSFRQQGAGYGYTF.

The chain recombines TRBV11-2 with TRBJ2-5; there is no DNA to check the TCRdb D call of TRBD1. Germline V gives CDR1 SGHAT, CDR2 FQNNGV. This CDR3 has 15 residues. The CDR3 loop reads CASSFTRQGGETQYF.

The genes are TRBV3-1 and TRBJ2-1; TCRdb designates TRBD2, a call that cannot be tested without DNA. Germline CDR1 reads LGHDT; CDR2 reads YNNKEL (reference sequence). CDR3 length: 12 amino acids. Here the CDR3 reads CASSHSGLEQFF.

This sequence joins TRBV15 and TRBJ2-3; checking the TCRdb D call of TRBD2 is not possible without DNA. Germline V gene sequence: CDR1 LNHNV, CDR2 YYDKDF (reference sequence). CDR3 size: 16 residues. The CDR3: CATSKGLAGMTDTQYF.

The rearrangement uses TRBV20-1 and TRBJ1-1; TCRdb calls TRBD1, which cannot be checked without DNA. The V gene's germline CDR1 is DFQATT and CDR2 SNEGSKA (reference sequence). The CDR3 is 15 residues long. CDR3 protein: CSATTGSRANTEAFF.